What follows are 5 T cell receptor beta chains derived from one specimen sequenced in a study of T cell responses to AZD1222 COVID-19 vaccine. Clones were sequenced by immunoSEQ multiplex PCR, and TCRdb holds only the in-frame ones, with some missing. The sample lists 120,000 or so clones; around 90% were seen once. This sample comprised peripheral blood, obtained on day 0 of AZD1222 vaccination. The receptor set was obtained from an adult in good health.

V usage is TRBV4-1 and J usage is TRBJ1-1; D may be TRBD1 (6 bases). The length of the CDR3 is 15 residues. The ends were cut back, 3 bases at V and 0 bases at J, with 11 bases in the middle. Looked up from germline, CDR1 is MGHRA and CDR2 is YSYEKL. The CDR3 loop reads CASSHGQFMNTEAFF. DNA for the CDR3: TGCGCCAGCAGCCACGGACAGTTCATGAACACTGAAGCTTTCTTT.

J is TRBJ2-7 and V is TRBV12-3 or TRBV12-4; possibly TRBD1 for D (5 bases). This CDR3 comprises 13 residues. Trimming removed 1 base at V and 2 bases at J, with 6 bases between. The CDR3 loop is CASSLETAYEQYF. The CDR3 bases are TGTGCCAGCAGTTTAGAGACAGCCTACGAGCAGTACTTC.

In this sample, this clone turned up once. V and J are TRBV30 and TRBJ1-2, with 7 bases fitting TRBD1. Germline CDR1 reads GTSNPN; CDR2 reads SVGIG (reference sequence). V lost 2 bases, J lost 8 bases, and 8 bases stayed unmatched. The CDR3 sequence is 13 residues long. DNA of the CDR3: TGTGCCTGGAGTTTCGGACAGGTCCCCGGCTACACCTTC. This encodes CAWSFGQVPGYTF.

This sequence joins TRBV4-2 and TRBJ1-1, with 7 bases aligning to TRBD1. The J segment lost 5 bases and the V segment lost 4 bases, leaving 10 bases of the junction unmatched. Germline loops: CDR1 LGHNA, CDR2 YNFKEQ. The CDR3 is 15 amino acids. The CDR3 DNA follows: TGTGCCAGCAGCCGATATTACAGGGGCGGAACTGAAGCTTTCTTT. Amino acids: CASSRYYRGGTEAFF.

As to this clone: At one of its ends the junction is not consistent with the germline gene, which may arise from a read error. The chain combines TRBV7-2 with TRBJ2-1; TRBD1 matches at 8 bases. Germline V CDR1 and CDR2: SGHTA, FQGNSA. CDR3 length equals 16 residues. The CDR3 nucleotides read TGTGCCAGCAGCTTAGAAAGGTCAGGGGGCTACCATGAGCAGTTCTTC. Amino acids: CASSLERSGGYHEQFF.